This paragraph covers one T cell receptor beta chain sequence. This record belongs to a study of control samples from healthy donors and cancer patients. The V gene's germline CDR1 is SGHRS and CDR2 YFSETQ. Trimming removed 0 bases from V and 3 bases from J, with 7 bases in between. The CDR3 length is 13 residues. The data were produced by immunoSEQ multiplex PCR, yet TCRdb's version contains in-frame clones alone and is incomplete. Of 100,000 to 150,000 clones in the sample, approximately 87% are singletons; the top ten hold 2.9%. Sequencing was done on a sample of blood. The origin of this receptor is a man in his sixties in good health. The rearrangement links TRBV5-1 to TRBJ2-7; TRBD1 might be the D (5 bases). This CDR3 reads CASSLAGYYEQYF. CDR3 coding DNA: TGCGCCAGCAGCTTGGCAGGGTACTACGAGCAGTACTTC.